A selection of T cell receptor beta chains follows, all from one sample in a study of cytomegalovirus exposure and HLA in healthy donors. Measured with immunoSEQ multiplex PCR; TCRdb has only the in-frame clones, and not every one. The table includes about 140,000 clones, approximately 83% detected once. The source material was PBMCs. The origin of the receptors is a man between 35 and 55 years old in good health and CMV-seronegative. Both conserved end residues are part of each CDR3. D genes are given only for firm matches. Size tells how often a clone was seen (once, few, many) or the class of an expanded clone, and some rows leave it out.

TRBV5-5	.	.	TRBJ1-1	TGTGCCAGCAGCCCAGGGACTTCGAACACTGAAGCTTTCTTT	CASSPGTSNTEAFF
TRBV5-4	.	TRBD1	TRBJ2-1	TGTGCCAGCACCATTCGGACAGGGGGCGCCTACAATGAGCAGTTCTTC	CASTIRTGGAYNEQFF
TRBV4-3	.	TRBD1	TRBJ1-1	TGCGCCAGCAGCCAATCTAGACAGGGGGTGAACACTGAAGCTTTCTTT	CASSQSRQGVNTEAFF
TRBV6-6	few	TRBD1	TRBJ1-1	TGTGCCAGCAGCAACCAAGGGACAGCCAACACTGAAGCTTTCTTT	CASSNQGTANTEAFF
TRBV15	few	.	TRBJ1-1	TGTGCCACCAGCAGAGACAGGGAGGGAACTGAAGCTTTCTTT	CATSRDREGTEAFF
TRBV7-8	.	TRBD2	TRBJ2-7	TGTGCCAGCAGCTCCCCCGGGGGGGGCGACTCCTACGAGCAGTACTTC	CASSSPGGGDSYEQYF
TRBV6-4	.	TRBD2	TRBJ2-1	TGTGCCAGCAGTCCTCCATTCAGACTAGCGGGGCGCTACAATGAGCAGTTCTTC	CASSPPFRLAGRYNEQFF
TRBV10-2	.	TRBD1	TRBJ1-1	TGCGCCACTACCGGGACAGGGTGGACTGAAGCTTTCTTT	CATTGTGWTEAFF
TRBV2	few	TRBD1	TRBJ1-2	TGTGCCAGCAGTGCTCGACAGGGGGTCTCCAACTATGGCTACACCTTC	CASSARQGVSNYGYTF
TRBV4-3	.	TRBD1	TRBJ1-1	TGCGCCAGCAGCCAAAGACAGGGGGTAAACACTGAAGCTTTCTTT	CASSQRQGVNTEAFF
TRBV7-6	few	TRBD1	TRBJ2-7	TGTGCCAGCAGTCGTAGACAGGGGTCCTACGAGCAGTACTTC	CASSRRQGSYEQYF
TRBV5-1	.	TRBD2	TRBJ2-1	TGCGCCAGCAGGTCCTCGGGGGGCAATGAGCAGTTCTTC	CASRSSGGNEQFF
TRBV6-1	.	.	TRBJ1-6	TGTGCCAGCAGTGAATTCGCTTTAGCTCCCCTCCACTTT	CASSEFALAPLHF
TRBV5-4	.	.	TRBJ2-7	TGTGCCAGCAGCTTGGCCGGAGGATCGGGCTACGAGCAGTACTTC	CASSLAGGSGYEQYF
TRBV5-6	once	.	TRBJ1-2	TGTGCCAGCTCCCCGGGGTCCCAGGGGATAGGTCTTCTGGGATATGGCTACACCTTC	CASSPGSQGIGLLGYGYTF
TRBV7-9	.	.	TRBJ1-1	TGTGCCAGCAAATTGGGAGTTGAAGCTTTCTTT	CASKLGVEAFF
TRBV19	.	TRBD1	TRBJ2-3	TGTGCCAGTAGTATGGGTTTAGGACAGGGATATACGCAGTATTTT	CASSMGLGQGYTQYF
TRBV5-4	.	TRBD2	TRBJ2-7	TGTGCCAGCTCCATTTCAGCGGGGGGTACCCCCTACGAGCAGTACTTC	CASSISAGGTPYEQYF
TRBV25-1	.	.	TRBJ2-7	TGTGCCAGCAGGTCGGCGGGGGCGGACTACGAGCAGTACTTC	CASRSAGADYEQYF
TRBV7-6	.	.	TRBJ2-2	TGTGCCAGCAGGGTAGGGGTGAACACCGGGGAGCTGTTTTTT	CASRVGVNTGELFF
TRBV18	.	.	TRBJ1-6	TGTGCCAGCTCACCACTAGGGGAGGGCTCACCCCTCCACTTT	CASSPLGEGSPLHF
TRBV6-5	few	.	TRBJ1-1	TGTGCCAGCAGTTCCGAGAGCAAAGCTTTCTTT	CASSSESKAFF
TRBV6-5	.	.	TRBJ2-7	TGTGCCAGCAGTTACTCGACGGAGGTAGGAGCCTACGAGCAGTACTTC	CASSYSTEVGAYEQYF
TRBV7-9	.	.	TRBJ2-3	TGTTCCAGCAGCCCCCCAGTCGATACGCAGTATTTT	CSSSPPVDTQYF
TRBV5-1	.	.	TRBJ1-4	TGCGCCAGCAGCACGGACAGAAATAATGAAAAACTGTTTTTT	CASSTDRNNEKLFF
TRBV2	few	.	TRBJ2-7	TGTGCCAGCAGTGAGGCAGGGCAGGAGAGCTCCTACGAGCAGTACTTC	CASSEAGQESSYEQYF
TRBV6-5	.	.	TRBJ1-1	TGTGCCAGCAGTTACGGTAGGGGTTCAACTGAAGCTTTCTTT	CASSYGRGSTEAFF
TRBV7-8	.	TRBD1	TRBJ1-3	TGTGCCAGCAGCTTAGATGGTAGACAGGGGGCTGGAAACACCATATATTTT	CASSLDGRQGAGNTIYF
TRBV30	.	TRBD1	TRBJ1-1	TGTGCCTGGAGGGCTCCCGGGACAGGAGCTTTCTTT	CAWRAPGTGAFF
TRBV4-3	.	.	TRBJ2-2	TGCGCCAGCAGCCAAGACCCTTCCGGGGAGCTGTTTTTT	CASSQDPSGELFF
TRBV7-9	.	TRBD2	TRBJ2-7	TGTGCCAGCAGTAGCGGGAGAGAGCAGTACTTC	CASSSGREQYF
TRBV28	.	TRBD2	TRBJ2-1	TGTGCCAGCAGTTCTCCTAGCGGGAGGGCCCAGGAGCAGTTCTTC	CASSSPSGRAQEQFF
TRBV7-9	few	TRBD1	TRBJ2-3	TGTGCCAGCAGGGGTGGGACAGTAGATAGGAATACGCAGTATTTT	CASRGGTVDRNTQYF
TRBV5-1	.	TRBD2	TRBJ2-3	TGCGCCAGCAGCTGGTGGACTAGCGGGGAAATGGATACGCAGTATTTT	CASSWWTSGEMDTQYF
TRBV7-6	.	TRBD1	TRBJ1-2	TGTGCCAGCAGTCAAGACAGGGGAAGTGGCTACACCTTC	CASSQDRGSGYTF
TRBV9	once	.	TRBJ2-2	TGTGCCAGCAGCCCCTCGGACAGCAGGGGGGAGCTGTTTTTT	CASSPSDSRGELFF
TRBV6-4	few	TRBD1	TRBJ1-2	TGTGCCAGCAGACCCCAGGGGGCGCCTAACTATGGCTACACCTTC	CASRPQGAPNYGYTF
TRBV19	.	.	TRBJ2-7	TGTGCCAGTAGTATAGTGACAGGTCCCTACGAGCAGTACTTC	CASSIVTGPYEQYF
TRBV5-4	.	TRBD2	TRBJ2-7	TGTGCCAGCAGCCAGGGACTAGCGGGGTCGTACGAGCAGTACTTC	CASSQGLAGSYEQYF
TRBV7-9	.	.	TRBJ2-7	TGTGCCAGCAGCTCCCGTGACAGCACCCGTTACGAGCAGTACTTC	CASSSRDSTRYEQYF
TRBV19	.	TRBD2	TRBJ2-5	TGTGCCAGTAGCTTACTAGCGACTGGAGAGACCCAGTACTTC	CASSLLATGETQYF
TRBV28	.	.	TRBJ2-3	TGTGCCAGCAGCCTTCCGGGGAGTTCCCCAGATACGCAGTATTTT	CASSLPGSSPDTQYF
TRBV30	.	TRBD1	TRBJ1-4	TGTGCCTGGAGTGTACGGCTAGGACAGGGGGGGGAAAAACTGTTTTTT	CAWSVRLGQGGEKLFF
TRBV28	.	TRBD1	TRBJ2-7	TGTGCCAGCACCCACGCCGGGACAGGGGACTACGAGCAGTACTTC	CASTHAGTGDYEQYF
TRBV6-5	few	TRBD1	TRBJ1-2	TGTGCCAGCAGTCCGAGGACAGGGGGGGACTATGGCTACACCTTC	CASSPRTGGDYGYTF
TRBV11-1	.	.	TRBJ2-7	TGTGCCAGCAGCTTACGCAGGGGATACGAGCAGTACTTC	CASSLRRGYEQYF
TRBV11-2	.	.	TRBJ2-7	TGTGCCAGCAGCTTAGGACAGGACTCTCTCGAGCAGTACTTC	CASSLGQDSLEQYF
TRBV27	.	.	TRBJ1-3	TGTGCCAGCAGTTTATCCAGGGCGGGGGACACCATATATTTT	CASSLSRAGDTIYF
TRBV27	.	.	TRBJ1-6	TGTGCCAGCAGTCCTGGACAGTATAATTCACCCCTCCACTTT	CASSPGQYNSPLHF
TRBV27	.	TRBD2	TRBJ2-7	TGTGCCAGCAGTTTCCCGGGACTAGGTCAAAACGAGCAGTACTTC	CASSFPGLGQNEQYF
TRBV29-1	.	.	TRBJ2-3	TGCAGCGTTGAACGGGGGAGTCCTGATACGCAGTATTTT	CSVERGSPDTQYF
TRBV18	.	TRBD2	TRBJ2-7	TGTGCCAGCTCACCATTTGTGACTAGCGGCTCCTACGAGCAGTACTTC	CASSPFVTSGSYEQYF
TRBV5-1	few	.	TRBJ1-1	TGCGCCAGCACCGACGGGGTTGGGAACACTGAAGCTTTCTTT	CASTDGVGNTEAFF
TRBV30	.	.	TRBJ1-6	TGTGCCTGGAGTGTTGGCGGGTCACCCCTCCACTTT	CAWSVGGSPLHF
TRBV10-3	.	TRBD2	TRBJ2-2	TGTGCCATCAGTGAGTCGAGGGTCCGGACTAGCGGGAACACCGGGGAGCTGTTTTTT	CAISESRVRTSGNTGELFF
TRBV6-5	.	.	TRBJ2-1	TGTGCCAGCAGTTACGCGGGGGCCGGAGACAATGAGCAGTTCTTC	CASSYAGAGDNEQFF
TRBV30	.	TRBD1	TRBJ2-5	TGTGCCTGGGGACGACAGGGGCAAGAGACCCAGTACTTC	CAWGRQGQETQYF
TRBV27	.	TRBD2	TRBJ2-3	TGTGCCAGCAGTGAGGGTCAAGCGGGGGCAGATACGCAGTATTTT	CASSEGQAGADTQYF
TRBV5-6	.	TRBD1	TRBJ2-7	TGTGCCAGCAGCTTGCCCACCGGACAGGGGGCGCCCGAGCAGTACTTC	CASSLPTGQGAPEQYF